A selection of T cell receptor beta chains follows, all from one sample in a study of T cell responses to AZD1222 COVID-19 vaccine. TCRdb keeps only in-frame clones here, not all; method: immunoSEQ multiplex PCR. The table lists roughly 100,000 clones, over 75% of them singletons. The sample here was peripheral blood, taken on day 0 of AZD1222 vaccination. The receptors here all came from an adult in good health. CDR3s include the opening cysteine and the closing phenylalanine or tryptophan. The D gene is left open where the match is weak. Size tells how often a clone was seen (once, few, many) or the class of an expanded clone, and some rows leave it out.

>NA|TRBV20-1|TRBJ1-2|NA
CSAKERGYTF
TGCAGCGCAAAGGAGCGTGGCTACACCTTC
>NA|TRBV7-9|TRBJ2-7|NA
CASSPPRGYEQYF
TGTGCCAGCAGCCCCCCCAGGGGTTATGAGCAGTACTTC
>NA|TRBV2|TRBJ1-2|NA
CASSKGAPYGYTF
TGTGCCAGCAGTAAAGGCGCCCCCTATGGCTACACCTTC
>once|TRBV29-1|TRBJ1-1|NA
CSGRSTGNTEAFF
TGCAGCGGGAGGTCAACAGGGAACACTGAAGCTTTCTTT
>NA|TRBV6-2/TRBV6-3|TRBJ2-1|NA
CASSPRRNEQFF
TGTGCCAGCAGCCCTAGGCGGAATGAGCAGTTCTTC
>few|TRBV12-3/TRBV12-4|TRBJ2-1|NA
CASRGPNNEQFF
TGTGCCAGCCGGGGCCCCAACAATGAGCAGTTCTTC
>NA|TRBV11-2|TRBJ1-4|TRBD1
CASSRDRGEGKLFF
TGTGCCAGCAGCAGAGACAGGGGTGAAGGAAAACTGTTTTTT
>NA|TRBV7-9|TRBJ1-2|NA
CASSPGYGYTF
TGTGCCAGCAGCCCGGGCTATGGCTACACCTTC
>NA|TRBV5-8|TRBJ2-7|TRBD2
CASSLGTTAGEQYF
TGTGCCAGCAGCTTAGGGACTACGGCTGGTGAGCAGTACTTC
>NA|TRBV6-5|TRBJ2-3|NA
CASSSWEAGDTQYF
TGTGCCAGCAGTTCCTGGGAGGCCGGGGATACGCAGTATTTT
>NA|TRBV19|TRBJ1-1|NA
CASRGFWTINTEAFF
TGTGCCAGTAGGGGATTTTGGACAATTAACACTGAAGCTTTCTTT
>NA|TRBV6-2/TRBV6-3|TRBJ1-5|TRBD1
CASSQGQGDQPQHF
TGTGCCAGCAGCCAGGGACAGGGTGATCAGCCCCAGCATTTT
>once|TRBV4-3|TRBJ1-2|NA
CASSETGNYGYTF
TGCGCCAGCAGCGAAACCGGGAACTATGGCTACACCTTC
>once|TRBV19|TRBJ1-2|NA
CASSNRVSYGYTF
TGTGCCAGTAGCAACAGGGTTAGCTATGGCTACACCTTC
>NA|TRBV29-1|TRBJ2-7|TRBD1
CSVEDRAYEQYF
TGCAGCGTCGAGGACAGGGCCTACGAGCAGTACTTC
>NA|TRBV7-2|TRBJ1-6|NA
CASSQAANNSPLHF
TGTGCCAGCAGCCAGGCCGCCAATAATTCACCCCTCCACTTT
>NA|TRBV18|TRBJ1-1|NA
CASSPSGGAADTEAFF
TGTGCCAGCTCACCATCGGGTGGCGCAGCTGACACTGAAGCTTTCTTT
>NA|TRBV19|TRBJ2-2|TRBD1
CASSPHQGAGEAGELFF
TGTGCCAGTAGTCCGCACCAGGGGGCCGGGGAGGCCGGGGAGCTGTTTTTT
>NA|TRBV18|TRBJ1-1|NA
CASSRQTEAFF
TGTGCCAGCTCGCGACAAACTGAAGCTTTCTTT
>NA|TRBV6-5|TRBJ2-5|NA
CASIRGGSETQYF
TGTGCCAGCATCAGGGGGGGCTCAGAGACCCAGTACTTC
>NA|TRBV7-2|TRBJ2-2|NA
CASTGTGGHTGELFF
TGTGCCAGCACCGGGACGGGGGGCCACACCGGGGAGCTGTTTTTT
>NA|TRBV28|TRBJ2-4|TRBD2
CASSGGGAGEKNIQYF
TGTGCCAGCAGTGGCGGGGGAGCAGGAGAGAAAAACATTCAGTACTTC
>NA|TRBV7-9|TRBJ1-1|TRBD1
CASSLLQGGDTEAFF
TGTGCCAGCAGCTTACTTCAGGGGGGGGACACTGAAGCTTTCTTT
>NA|TRBV7-2|TRBJ2-1|TRBD2
CASSYEMPGTSGVKRQFF
TGTGCCAGCAGCTACGAGATGCCCGGGACTAGCGGGGTCAAAAGGCAGTTCTTC
>NA|TRBV27|TRBJ1-2|NA
CASSFGSGEAGYTF
TGTGCCAGCAGTTTCGGGTCAGGGGAGGCTGGCTACACCTTC
>NA|TRBV2|TRBJ1-5|NA
CASSEGNRRPNQPQHF
TGTGCCAGCAGTGAAGGTAACAGGCGACCCAATCAGCCCCAGCATTTT
>NA|TRBV9|TRBJ1-1|NA
CASSVEGWDTEAFF
TGTGCCAGCAGCGTAGAGGGGTGGGACACTGAAGCTTTCTTT
>NA|TRBV6-1|TRBJ1-2|NA
CASSEGALRGTVHYGYTF
TGTGCCAGCAGTGAGGGGGCCTTGCGGGGGACGGTTCACTATGGCTACACCTTC
>NA|TRBV3-1/TRBV3-2|TRBJ2-5|NA
CASSQDLETQYF
TGTGCCAGCAGCCAAGATCTCGAGACCCAGTACTTC
>NA|TRBV28|TRBJ1-2|NA
CASSLVGSYGYTF
TGTGCCAGCAGTTTGGTAGGCAGCTATGGCTACACCTTC
>NA|TRBV12-3/TRBV12-4|TRBJ2-4|TRBD2
CASSHPSGSQYF
TGTGCCAGCAGTCACCCTAGCGGGAGCCAGTACTTC
>NA|TRBV19|TRBJ2-3|TRBD2
CASRLAGLDTQYF
TGTGCCAGTAGACTAGCGGGTCTAGATACGCAGTATTTT
>NA|TRBV10-1|TRBJ2-1|NA
CASSEYNYNEQFF
TGCGCCAGCAGTGAGTATAACTACAATGAGCAGTTCTTC
>NA|TRBV9|TRBJ2-1|NA
CASSVDGIEYNEQFF
TGTGCCAGCAGCGTAGACGGTATTGAGTACAATGAGCAGTTCTTC
>NA|TRBV9|TRBJ2-4|NA
CASTEGWAKNIQYF
TGTGCCAGCACCGAAGGTTGGGCCAAAAACATTCAGTACTTC
>NA|TRBV5-1|TRBJ1-6|NA
CASSLVPGTNSPLHF
TGCGCCAGCAGCTTGGTTCCAGGGACCAATTCACCCCTCCACTTT
>once|TRBV7-6|TRBJ1-1|NA
CASSLAKGVTEAFF
TGTGCCAGCAGCTTAGCGAAGGGGGTTACTGAAGCTTTCTTT
>once|TRBV11-2|TRBJ1-3|NA
CASSPGRSSGNTIYF
TGTGCCAGCAGCCCTGGACGGAGCTCTGGAAACACCATATATTTT
>NA|TRBV11-2|TRBJ2-2|NA
CASSSGAVRELFF
TGTGCCAGCAGCTCGGGAGCGGTTCGGGAGCTGTTTTTT
>NA|TRBV7-2|TRBJ2-3|NA
CASSSNPPLDTQYF
TGTGCCAGCAGCTCAAACCCCCCCCTCGATACGCAGTATTTT
>NA|TRBV7-2|TRBJ1-4|TRBD1
CASKPQGGSNEKLFF
TGTGCCAGCAAACCCCAGGGGGGAAGTAATGAAAAACTGTTTTTT
>NA|TRBV21-1|TRBJ2-1|NA
CASSKPQGSQYFF
TGTGCCAGCAGCAAACCGCAGGGCAGCCAATATTTCTTC
>NA|TRBV5-8|TRBJ2-7|NA
CASSLSQGGSYEQYF
TGTGCCAGCAGCTTGAGCCAGGGGGGCTCCTACGAGCAGTACTTC
>NA|TRBV5-1|TRBJ2-1|NA
CASSYQYNEQFF
TGCGCCAGCAGCTACCAGTACAATGAGCAGTTCTTC
>NA|TRBV6-5|TRBJ1-2|TRBD1
CASSWDRGLSEGYTF
TGTGCCAGCTCTTGGGACAGGGGCCTCTCTGAGGGCTACACCTTC
>NA|TRBV14|TRBJ2-7|TRBD2
CASSQGEGSGIFRYEQYF
TGTGCCAGCAGCCAAGGCGAGGGTAGCGGGATATTTCGCTACGAGCAGTACTTC
>few|TRBV7-9|TRBJ1-1|NA
CASSLPLTGAFF
TGTGCCAGCAGCTTACCCCTCACGGGAGCTTTCTTT
>NA|TRBV28|TRBJ2-1|NA
CASSSRRLIGSAYNEQFF
TGTGCCAGCAGTTCCAGGCGGCTGATCGGGAGTGCCTACAATGAGCAGTTCTTC
>NA|TRBV7-6|TRBJ1-5|NA
CASSLGGAGAYQPQHF
TGTGCCAGCAGCTTAGGGGGGGCAGGGGCCTATCAGCCCCAGCATTTT
>NA|TRBV25-1|TRBJ2-1|NA
CASSSPPGRNEQFF
TGTGCCAGCAGCTCACCTCCAGGGCGCAATGAGCAGTTCTTC
>NA|TRBV5-1|TRBJ2-7|NA
CASSDNSRIYEQYF
TGCGCCAGCAGCGACAACTCAAGGATTTACGAGCAGTACTTC